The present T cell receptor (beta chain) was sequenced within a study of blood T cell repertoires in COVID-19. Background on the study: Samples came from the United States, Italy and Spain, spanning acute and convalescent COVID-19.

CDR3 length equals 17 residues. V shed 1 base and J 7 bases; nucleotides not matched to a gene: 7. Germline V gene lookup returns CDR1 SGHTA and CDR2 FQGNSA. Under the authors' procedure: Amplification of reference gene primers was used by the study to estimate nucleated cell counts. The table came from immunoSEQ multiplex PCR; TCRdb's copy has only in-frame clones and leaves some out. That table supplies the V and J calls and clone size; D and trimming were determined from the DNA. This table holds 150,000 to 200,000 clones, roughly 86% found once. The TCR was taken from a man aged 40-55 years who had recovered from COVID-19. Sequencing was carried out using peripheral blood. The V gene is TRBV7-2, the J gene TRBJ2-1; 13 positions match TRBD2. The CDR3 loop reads CASSLDWTSGSSNEQFF. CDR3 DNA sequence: TGTGCCAGCAGCTTAGATTGGACTAGCGGGAGTTCTAATGAGCAGTTCTTC.